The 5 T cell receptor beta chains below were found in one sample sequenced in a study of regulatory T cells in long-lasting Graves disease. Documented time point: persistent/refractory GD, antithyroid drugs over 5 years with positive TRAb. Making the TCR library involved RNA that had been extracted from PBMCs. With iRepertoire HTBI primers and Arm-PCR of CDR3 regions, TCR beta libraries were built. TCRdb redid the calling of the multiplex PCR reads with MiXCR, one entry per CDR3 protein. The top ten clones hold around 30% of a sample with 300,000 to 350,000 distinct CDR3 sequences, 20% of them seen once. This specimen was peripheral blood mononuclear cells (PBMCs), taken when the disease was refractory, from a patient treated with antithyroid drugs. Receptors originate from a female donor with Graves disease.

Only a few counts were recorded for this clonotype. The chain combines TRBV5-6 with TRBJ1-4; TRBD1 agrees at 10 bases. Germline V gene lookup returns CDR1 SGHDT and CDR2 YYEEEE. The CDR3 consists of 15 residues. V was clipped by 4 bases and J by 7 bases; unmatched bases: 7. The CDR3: CASSLQTGGGEKLFF. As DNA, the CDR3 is TGTGCCAGCAGCCTACAGACAGGGGGCGGTGAAAAACTGTTTTTT. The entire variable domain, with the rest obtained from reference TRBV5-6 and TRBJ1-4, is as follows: DAGVTQSPTHLIKTRGQQVTLRCSPKSGHDTVSWYQQALGQGPQFIFQYYEEEERQRGNFPDRFSGHQFPNYSSELNVNALLLGDSALYLCASSLQTGGGEKLFFGSGTQLSVL.

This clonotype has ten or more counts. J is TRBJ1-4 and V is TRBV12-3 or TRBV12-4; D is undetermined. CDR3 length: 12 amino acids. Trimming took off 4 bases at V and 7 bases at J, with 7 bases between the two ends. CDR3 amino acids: CASSSLGEKLFF. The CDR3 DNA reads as TGTGCCAGCAGTTCCTTAGGTGAAAAACTGTTTTTT.

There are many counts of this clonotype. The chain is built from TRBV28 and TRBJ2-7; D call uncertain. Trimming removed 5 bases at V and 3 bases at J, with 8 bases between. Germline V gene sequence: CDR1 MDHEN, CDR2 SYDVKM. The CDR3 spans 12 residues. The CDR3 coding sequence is TGTGCCAGCAGTCTTATAGGCTACGAGCAGTACTTC. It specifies CASSLIGYEQYF. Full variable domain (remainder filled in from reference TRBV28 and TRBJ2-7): DVKVTQSSRYLVKRTGEKVFLECVQDMDHENMFWYRQDPGLGLRLIYFSYDVKMKEKGDIPEGYSVSREKKERFSLILESASTNQTSMYLCASSLIGYEQYFGPGTRLTVT.

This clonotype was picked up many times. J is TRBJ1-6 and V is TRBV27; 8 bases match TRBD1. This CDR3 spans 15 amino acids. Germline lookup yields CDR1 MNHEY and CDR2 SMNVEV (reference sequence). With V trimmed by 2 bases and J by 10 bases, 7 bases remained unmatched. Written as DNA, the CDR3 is TGTGCCAGCAGTTTAAAAGGGCAGGGGGCGTCACCCCTCCACTTT. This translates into CASSLKGQGASPLHF.

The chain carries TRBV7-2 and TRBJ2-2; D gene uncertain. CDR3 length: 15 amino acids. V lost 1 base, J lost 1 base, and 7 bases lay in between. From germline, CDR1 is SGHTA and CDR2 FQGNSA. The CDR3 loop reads CASSLESGNTGELFF. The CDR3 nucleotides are TGTGCCAGCAGCTTAGAATCGGGGAACACCGGGGAGCTGTTTTTT.